Below, 9 T cell receptor beta chains from the same sample are listed, as sequenced in a study of cytomegalovirus exposure and HLA in healthy donors (dated by TCRdb to about 2017). Library prep was done by the immunoSEQ multiplex PCR assay. For the multiplex PCR, a mixture combining 60 forward primers for TCR Vbeta segments and 13 reverse primers for TCR Jbeta segments was used. Entries here come from immuneACCESS through TCRdb and include only in-frame sequences with V and J called. Some clones fail to appear in such tables; in the studies checked, an unresolved V gene covers under half of the shortfall, and the cause of the remainder is unknown. This sample is represented by 100,000 to 150,000 clones; approximately 73% of them were singletons. The ten largest clones capture over 4% of the sample. The sample taken for sequencing was PBMCs. The receptor source for this set is a man aged 55 to 70 in good health and CMV-seropositive.

This clone was found a few times. The chain employs TRBV11-1 and TRBJ2-5, with 9 bases matching TRBD1. V lost 5 bases to trimming and J lost 2 bases; unmatched junction nucleotides: 6. The CDR3 totals 15 residues. Per germline, CDR1 SGHAT and CDR2 FQDESV (reference sequence). The CDR3 sequence is CASSLLDRGQETQYF. The CDR3 nucleotides read TGTGCCAGCAGCCTTCTGGACAGGGGTCAAGAGACCCAGTACTTC.

As regards this clone: At one of its ends the junction is not consistent with the germline gene, which may arise from a read error. The chain uses TRBV27 and TRBJ2-1, with 8 bases fitting TRBD1. The CDR3 extends over 18 amino acids. Germline values: CDR1 MNHEY, CDR2 SMNVEV (reference sequence). The CDR3 nucleotides are TGTGCCAGCCAACGGACAGGGCAATATGATCCCTCCCGGAGCACCGTACTCTTC. Translation: CASQRTGQYDPSRSTVLF.

This clone was seen ten or more times. The chain recombines TRBV19 with TRBJ2-3, with 8 positions matching TRBD1. The J segment lost 4 bases and the V segment lost 4 bases, leaving 7 bases of the junction unmatched. The CDR3 covers 15 residues. Germline values: CDR1 LNHDA, CDR2 SQIVND (reference sequence). In DNA form, the CDR3 reads TGTGCCAGTAGTAGACAGGGGTTGGTGTCAGATACGCAGTATTTT. It yields the protein CASSRQGLVSDTQYF.

The chain couples TRBV6-9 to TRBJ2-5, with D tentatively TRBD2 (5 bases). V was pared by 7 bases and J by 2 bases, with 11 bases between. Germline V gene lookup returns CDR1 MNHGY and CDR2 SVAAGI. The CDR3 loop spans 13 amino acids. Here the CDR3 reads CASISGPQETQYF. CDR3 DNA sequence: TGTGCCAGCATCAGCGGTCCTCAAGAGACCCAGTACTTC.

This CDR3 reads CASRGDRPYEQYF. The CDR3 DNA follows: TGTGCCAGCAGGGGGGACAGACCATACGAGCAGTACTTC. This chain links TRBV28 with TRBJ2-7; TRBD1 matches at 7 bases. The V segment lost 6 bases and the J segment 4 bases; nucleotides outside the gene matches: 6. The germline CDR1 and CDR2 sequences are MDHEN and SYDVKM. This CDR3 spans 13 amino acids.

This sequence joins TRBV5-1 and TRBJ1-6, with a tentative D call TRBD1 (5 bases). The germline gives CDR1 SGHRS, CDR2 YFSETQ. Trimming took 0 bases from V and 6 from J, leaving 10 bases between them. The CDR3 has 15 residues. This chain's CDR3 is CASSLEDSLNSPLHF. The CDR3 nucleotides read TGCGCCAGCAGCTTGGAAGACAGTCTTAATTCACCCCTCCACTTT.

This chain connects TRBV5-4 to TRBJ2-1; 7 bases map to TRBD2. V shed 6 bases, J shed 9 bases, and the junction held 15 bases outside the gene matches. The CDR3 is 15 residues long. Looked up from germline, CDR1 is SGHNT and CDR2 is YYREEE (reference sequence). The CDR3 DNA follows: TGTGCCAGCAAACGGGGGGACTGGGGAGGGGTTGAGCAGTTCTTC. It is translated as CASKRGDWGGVEQFF.

J is TRBJ2-2 and V is TRBV10-3, with 7 bases matching TRBD2. There are 17 residues in the CDR3. The V segment lost 3 bases and the J segment 5 bases; nucleotides outside the gene matches: 12. Germline CDR1 reads ENHRY; CDR2 reads SYGVKD. The DNA of the CDR3 is TGTGCCATCAGTGATCCTCCCGTTTCGGGGGGTACCGGGGAGCTGTTTTTT. Translated: CAISDPPVSGGTGELFF.

This clone was observed a few times. This chain uses TRBV6-5 with TRBJ1-5; 9 bases are shared with TRBD1. Trimming removed 6 bases from V and 4 bases from J; junction bases left unmatched: 7. The CDR3 runs 15 residues. The germline gives CDR1 MNHEY, CDR2 SVGAGI. The CDR3 region has the DNA TGTGCCAGCAGGAAGGACAGGGGTGTAAATCAGCCCCAGCATTTT. Its protein is CASRKDRGVNQPQHF.